This TCR beta chain stems from a study of beta chain features in type 1 diabetes. Expressed TCRB transcripts were sequenced because the isolated RNA had all been reverse transcribed beforehand. Profiling relied on immunoSEQ multiplex PCR, and the TCRdb table lists in-frame clones only, not all of them. Here the sample spans around 240,000 clones, approximately 16% being singletons. As for this clone: Its antigen is undetermined.

Study conclusions and caveats: Among patients with Type 1 diabetes, TCRB CDR3s were moderately but significantly shorter in every one of the four CD4+ subsets.

Germline lookup yields CDR1 SGHNT and CDR2 YENEEA. The CDR3 has 12 residues. Trimming stripped 5 bases from V and 4 bases from J, with 7 bases between. The chain carries TRBV11-3 and TRBJ2-3; no firm D call. This TCR was recovered from a man aged 25 to 40 with type 1 diabetes. Sequenced input: naive CD4+ T cells from blood. CDR3 loop: CASSGQADTQYF. For the CDR3, the DNA is TGTGCCAGCAGCGGCCAGGCAGATACGCAGTATTTT.